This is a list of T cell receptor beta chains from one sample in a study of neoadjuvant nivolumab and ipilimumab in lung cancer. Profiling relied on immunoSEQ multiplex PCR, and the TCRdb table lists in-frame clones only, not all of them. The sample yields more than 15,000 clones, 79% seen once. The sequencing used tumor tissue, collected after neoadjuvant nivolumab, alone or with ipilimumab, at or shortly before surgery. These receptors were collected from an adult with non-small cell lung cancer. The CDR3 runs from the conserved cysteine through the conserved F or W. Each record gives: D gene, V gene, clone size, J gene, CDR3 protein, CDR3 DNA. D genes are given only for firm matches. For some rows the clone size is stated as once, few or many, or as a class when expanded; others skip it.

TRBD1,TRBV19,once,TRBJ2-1,CASSMGQGAYNEQFF,TGTGCCAGTAGTATGGGACAGGGAGCATACAATGAGCAGTTCTTC
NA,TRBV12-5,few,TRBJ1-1,CASGLVRRGRRTEAFF,TGTGCTAGTGGTTTGGTACGTCGGGGGCGACGGACTGAAGCTTTCTTT
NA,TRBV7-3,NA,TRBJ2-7,CASSAPGGSEQYF,TGTGCCAGCAGCGCCCCTGGGGGGTCCGAGCAGTACTTC
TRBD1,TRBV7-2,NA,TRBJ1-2,CASSLGTGVGYTF,TGTGCCAGCAGCTTAGGGACAGGGGTAGGCTACACCTTC
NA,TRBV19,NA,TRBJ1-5,CASTPNRDNQPQHF,TGTGCCAGTACCCCAAACAGGGACAATCAGCCCCAGCATTTT
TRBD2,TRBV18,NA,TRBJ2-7,CASSPTTSGRYEQYF,TGTGCCAGCTCACCGACTACTAGCGGCCGCTACGAGCAGTACTTC
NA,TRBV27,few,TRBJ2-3,CATTGVRGTDTQYF,TGTGCCACCACCGGGGTTCGAGGGACAGATACGCAGTATTTT
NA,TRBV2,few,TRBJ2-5,CASSEGGAGRETQYF,TGTGCCAGCAGTGAGGGCGGGGCCGGCAGGGAGACCCAGTACTTC
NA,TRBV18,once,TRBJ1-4,CASSPTRGATNEKLFF,TGTGCCAGCTCACCGACGAGGGGTGCAACTAATGAAAAACTGTTTTTT
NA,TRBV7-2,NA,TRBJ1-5,CASSLGWQQPQHF,TGTGCCAGCAGCTTAGGGTGGCAACAGCCCCAGCATTTT
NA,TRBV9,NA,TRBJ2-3,CASSVFSQLDTQYF,TGTGCCAGCAGCGTATTCAGCCAGTTAGATACGCAGTATTTT
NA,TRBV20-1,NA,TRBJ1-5,CSASYNQPQHF,TGCAGTGCTAGCTATAATCAGCCCCAGCATTTT
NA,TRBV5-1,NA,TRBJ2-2,CASSLRGADTGELFF,TGCGCCAGCAGCTTGCGGGGGGCGGACACCGGGGAGCTGTTTTTT
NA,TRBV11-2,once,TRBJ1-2,CASSPGGNYGYTF,TGTGCCAGCAGCCCGGGAGGGAACTATGGCTACACCTTC
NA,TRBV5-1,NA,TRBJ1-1,CASSAQGGNTEAFF,TGCGCCAGCAGCGCCCAAGGGGGGAACACTGAAGCTTTCTTT
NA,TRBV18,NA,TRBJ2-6,CASSPRSGTSGANVLTF,TGTGCCAGCTCACCACGAAGCGGAACGTCTGGGGCCAACGTCCTGACTTTC
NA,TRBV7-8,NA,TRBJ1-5,CASSLAPRNSNQPQHF,TGTGCCAGCAGCTTAGCGCCGCGGAATAGCAATCAGCCCCAGCATTTT
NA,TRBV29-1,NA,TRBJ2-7,CSVVVREPHEQYF,TGCAGCGTTGTGGTCAGGGAACCCCACGAGCAGTACTTC
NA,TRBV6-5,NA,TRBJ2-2,CASSSQTGELFF,TGTGCCAGCAGTTCTCAAACCGGGGAGCTGTTTTTT
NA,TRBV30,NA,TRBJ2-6,CAWATPRGLIGANVLTF,TGTGCCTGGGCAACCCCTAGGGGATTGATTGGGGCCAACGTCCTGACTTTC
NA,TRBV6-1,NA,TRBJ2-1,CASSFLLREQFF,TGTGCCAGCAGTTTCTTGCTCCGGGAGCAGTTCTTC
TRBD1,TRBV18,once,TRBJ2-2,CASSIRTGHLTNTGELFF,TGTGCCAGCTCAATCAGGACAGGGCACCTAACGAACACCGGGGAGCTGTTTTTT
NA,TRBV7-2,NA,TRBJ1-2,CASSLDTGNYGYTF,TGTGCCAGCAGCTTAGATACAGGGAACTATGGCTACACCTTC
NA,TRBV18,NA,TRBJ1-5,CASSPGQKQPQHF,TGTGCCAGCTCACCAGGTCAGAAGCAGCCCCAGCATTTT
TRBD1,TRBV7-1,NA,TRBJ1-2,CASSLGDRDYYGYTF,TGTGCCAGCAGCTTAGGGGACAGGGACTACTATGGCTACACCTTC
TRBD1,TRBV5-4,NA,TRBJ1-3,CASSQQGANTIYF,TGTGCCAGCAGCCAGCAGGGGGCTAACACCATATATTTT
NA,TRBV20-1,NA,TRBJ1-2,CSASRGRGYTF,TGCAGTGCTAGCAGGGGTCGGGGCTACACCTTC
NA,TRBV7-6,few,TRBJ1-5,CASSPRDGLNQPQHF,TGTGCCAGCAGCCCCCGGGACGGACTTAATCAGCCCCAGCATTTT
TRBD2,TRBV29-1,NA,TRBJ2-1,CSSRSGGSYNEQFF,TGCAGCTCCAGGAGCGGGGGCTCCTACAATGAGCAGTTCTTC
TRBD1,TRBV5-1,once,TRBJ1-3,CASSLETGYGNTIYF,TGCGCCAGCAGCTTGGAGACAGGGTATGGAAACACCATATATTTT